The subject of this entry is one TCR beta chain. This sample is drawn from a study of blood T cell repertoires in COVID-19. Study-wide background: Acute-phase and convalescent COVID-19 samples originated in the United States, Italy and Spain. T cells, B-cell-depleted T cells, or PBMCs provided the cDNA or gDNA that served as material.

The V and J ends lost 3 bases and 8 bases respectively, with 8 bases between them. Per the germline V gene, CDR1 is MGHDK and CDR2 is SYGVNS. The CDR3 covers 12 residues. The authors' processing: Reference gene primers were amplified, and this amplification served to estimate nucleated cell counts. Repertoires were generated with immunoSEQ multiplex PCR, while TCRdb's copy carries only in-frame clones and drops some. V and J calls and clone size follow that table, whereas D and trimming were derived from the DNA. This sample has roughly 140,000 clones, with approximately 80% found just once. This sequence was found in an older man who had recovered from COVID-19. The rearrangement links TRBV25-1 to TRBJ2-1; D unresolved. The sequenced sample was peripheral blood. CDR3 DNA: TGTGCCAGCAGTGACCCTTCCGATGAGCAGTTCTTC. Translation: CASSDPSDEQFF.